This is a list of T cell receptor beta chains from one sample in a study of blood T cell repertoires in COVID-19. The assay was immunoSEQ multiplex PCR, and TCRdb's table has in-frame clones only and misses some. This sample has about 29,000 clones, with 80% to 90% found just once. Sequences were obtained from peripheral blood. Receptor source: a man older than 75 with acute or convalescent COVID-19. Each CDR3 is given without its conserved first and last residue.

CDR3: ASSMGHRETQY
J: TRBJ2-5
V: TRBV5-5

CDR3: SVVGSGGSTDTQY
J: TRBJ2-3
V: TRBV29-1

CDR3: ASSPLAGGRETQY
J: TRBJ2-5
V: TRBV5-1

CDR3: ASATDRHQPQH
J: TRBJ1-5
V: TRBV6-4

CDR3: ASRSRLAGDRLQF
J: TRBJ2-1
V: TRBV19

CDR3: ASSLSQETQY
J: TRBJ2-5
V: TRBV27

CDR3: ASSQDLRYPNEQF
J: TRBJ2-1
V: TRBV3-1/TRBV3-2

CDR3: ASSAASSGGVNEQF
J: TRBJ2-1
V: TRBV9

CDR3: AISEQGRAF
J: TRBJ1-1
V: TRBV10-3

CDR3: ALDRAGGYT
J: TRBJ1-2
V: TRBV30

CDR3: ASSRSQGSKLF
J: TRBJ1-4
V: TRBV12-3/TRBV12-4

CDR3: ASSPNGPGNTGELF
J: TRBJ2-2
V: TRBV18

CDR3: ASSLASGGSPYNEQF
J: TRBJ2-1
V: TRBV5-1

CDR3: AWSPRVLSSYEQY
J: TRBJ2-7
V: TRBV30

CDR3: ASSYPRGLSDTQY
J: TRBJ2-3
V: TRBV11-2

CDR3: ASSFPGNTEAF
J: TRBJ1-1
V: TRBV6-5

CDR3: ASQRGGLTDTQY
J: TRBJ2-3
V: TRBV10-3

CDR3: ASGRARSGQVNTGELF
J: TRBJ2-2
V: TRBV2

CDR3: ASSTRDSFSNQPQH
J: TRBJ1-5
V: TRBV19

CDR3: ASSLRQGLSGNTIY
J: TRBJ1-3
V: TRBV5-1

CDR3: ASQGSSSPVH
J: TRBJ1-6
V: TRBV19

CDR3: AGTEGLGETQY
J: TRBJ2-5
V: TRBV2

CDR3: ASSQEPGAVYGYT
J: TRBJ1-2
V: TRBV3-1/TRBV3-2

CDR3: ASRFRDRAYNEQF
J: TRBJ2-1
V: TRBV11-1

CDR3: ASSLWGLAGGPGELF
J: TRBJ2-2
V: TRBV28

CDR3: ASSEGQGDEKLF
J: TRBJ1-4
V: TRBV5-1

CDR3: AISESWGQGGT
J: TRBJ1-2
V: TRBV10-3

CDR3: ASSQGTANYGYT
J: TRBJ1-2
V: TRBV5-1

CDR3: ASSPLLAGGKETQY
J: TRBJ2-5
V: TRBV5-6

CDR3: ASSQGDYADTQY
J: TRBJ2-3
V: TRBV28

CDR3: ASRTTSGAETQY
J: TRBJ2-5
V: TRBV7-9

CDR3: ASTPGGPEAF
J: TRBJ1-1
V: TRBV12-3/TRBV12-4